This TCR beta chain was captured in a study of graft-versus-host responses after intestinal transplantation. Study information: Each recipient received anti-thymocyte globulin induction, then tacrolimus and steroids for about three years.

General observations from the study: GvH clones turned up in recipient marrow; some had shown up first in ileum or blood.

The V and J ends lost 5 bases and 5 bases, in that order; junction bases with no gene match: 6. The CDR3 is 16 amino acids. Germline CDR1 MNHEY, CDR2 SMNVEV (reference sequence). Points on this clone: What it binds is not known.

TCRdb's table, derived via immunoSEQ multiplex PCR, lists solely in-frame clones and lacks some. This table holds 86,000 or so clones, just over 90% found once. This TCR was sampled from a human donor who received an intestinal transplant. Sequencing used unstimulated CD8+ T cells sorted from spleen or lymph node cells, obtained before intestinal transplant. The J gene is TRBJ2-2, the V gene TRBV27; 12 bases line up with TRBD1. The CDR3 reads CASSGGDRGLTGELFF. The DNA for the CDR3 is TGTGCCAGCAGTGGGGGGGACAGGGGGCTGACCGGGGAGCTGTTTTTT.